A single sample is the source of the 17 T cell receptor beta chains below, sequenced in a study of cytomegalovirus exposure and HLA in healthy donors. Amplification used 60 Vbeta primers and 13 Jbeta primers. Sequencing was performed with immunoSEQ multiplex PCR; in TCRdb, only in-frame clones are kept and a portion is missing. The sample contains a few hundred thousand clones, 75% to 80% of which appear only once. Sequencing used PBMCs. The receptor source for this set is a young man in good health and CMV-seronegative.

There are a few counts of this clone. In nucleotides, the CDR3 is TGTGCTAGTTCCCGGGACTCCCAAGAGACCCAGTACTTC. This sequence encodes CASSRDSQETQYF. The chain carries TRBV12-5 and TRBJ2-5; the D gene is possibly TRBD2 (6 bases). CDR1 is LGHNT and CDR2 is FRNRAP in the germline V gene. The CDR3 spans 13 residues. Trimming removed 8 bases from V and 1 base from J, with 11 bases in between.

This clone has only one observation. The gene calls are TRBV28 and TRBJ2-2; tentative D call: TRBD1 (6 bases). Trimming took 4 bases from V and 3 from J, leaving 18 bases between them. Germline V CDR1 and CDR2: MDHEN, SYDVKM. CDR3 length: 17 amino acids. The DNA for the CDR3 is TGTGCCAGCAGTTCATATTCGCCGGGACATTACACCGGGGAGCTGTTTTTT. Protein sequence: CASSSYSPGHYTGELFF.

V gene TRBV30 combines with J gene TRBJ2-1, with D tentatively TRBD1 (5 bases). V was clipped by 2 bases and J by 10 bases, with 15 bases between them. The CDR3 is 13 residues long. The germline CDR1 and CDR2 sequences are GTSNPN and SVGIG (reference sequence). The CDR3 protein is CAWSSNRRGEQFF. The CDR3 DNA follows: TGTGCCTGGAGTTCCAACCGTAGGGGCGAGCAGTTCTTC.

This chain connects TRBV21-1 to TRBJ1-5; the DNA was not used to check the table's D call, TRBD1. TRBV21-1 is a pseudogene locus. The CDR3 runs to 18 residues. CDR3 in DNA: TGTGCCAGCAGCAAAGGAGAATTAGGGGTTTGGGGCAATCAGCCCCAGCATTTT. This encodes CASSKGELGVWGNQPQHF.

The chain combines TRBV4-2 with TRBJ2-4, with 13 positions matching TRBD2. V trimming: 0 bases; J trimming: 0 bases; junction bases outside the gene matches: 8. The length of the CDR3 is 20 residues. Germline lookup yields CDR1 LGHNA and CDR2 YNFKEQ. The CDR3 DNA follows: TGTGCCAGCAGCCAAGAGACTAGCGGGGGGTCTAAACTAGCCAAAAACATTCAGTACTTC. As protein: CASSQETSGGSKLAKNIQYF.

The CDR3: CASSLSVNEKLFF. The CDR3, as DNA: TGTGCCAGCAGCCTCTCCGTTAATGAAAAACTGTTTTTT. The chain links TRBV7-3 to TRBJ1-4; D ambiguous. Germline CDR1 is SGHTA and CDR2 is FQGTGA. V lost 5 bases to trimming and J lost 4 bases, with 8 bases between them. The CDR3 is 13 amino acids.

The CDR3 region is CASSWGLAGARAADTQYF. The CDR3 DNA reads TGTGCCAGCAGCTGGGGACTAGCGGGAGCGAGGGCGGCAGATACGCAGTATTTT. The chain couples TRBV7-9 to TRBJ2-3, with 14 bases matching TRBD2. With V trimmed by 4 bases and J by 4 bases, 10 bases remained unmatched. CDR1 and CDR2 from the germline V gene are SEHNR and FQNEAQ (reference sequence). The CDR3 is 18 amino acids.

The chain carries TRBV7-2 and TRBJ1-1; D is ambiguous. In germline, CDR1 is SGHTA, CDR2 FQGNSA. This CDR3 region has 15 residues. Trimming pared 1 base from V and 1 base from J, leaving 10 bases between. CDR3 in DNA: TGTGCCAGCAGCTTAGATCTCCGGGGGAACACTGAAGCTTTCTTT. It encodes CASSLDLRGNTEAFF.

The chain employs TRBV30 and TRBJ2-3; unclear D gene. V lost 5 bases, J lost 5 bases, and 11 bases lay in between. The germline gives CDR1 GTSNPN, CDR2 SVGIG (reference sequence). The CDR3 runs 12 residues. The CDR3 is CAWVVPRDTQYF. In DNA, the CDR3 is TGTGCCTGGGTAGTACCCCGAGATACGCAGTATTTT.

CDR3 protein: CASSPPSTNTDTQYF. The CDR3 DNA is TGTGCCAGCTCACCACCGAGTACTAACACAGATACGCAGTATTTT. This sequence joins TRBV18 and TRBJ2-3; D is undetermined. The CDR3 contains 15 residues. Germline loops: CDR1 KGHSH, CDR2 LQKENI. Trimming took 0 bases from V and 2 from J, leaving 9 bases between them.

The chain recombines TRBV19 with TRBJ2-3, with no clear D. CDR3 length: 13 residues. The germline V and J ends were trimmed by 3 bases and 6 bases, with 10 bases remaining between them. Looked up from germline, CDR1 is LNHDA and CDR2 is SQIVND (reference sequence). CDR3 nucleotides: TGTGCCAGTAGTATTAGTCGAATGGATACGCAGTATTTT. Protein: CASSISRMDTQYF. The variable domain in full, completed from reference TRBV19 and TRBJ2-3, reads DGGITQSPKYLFRKEGQNVTLSCEQNLNHDAMYWYRQDPGQGLRLIYYSQIVNDFQKGDIAEGYSVSREKKESFPLTVTSAQKNPTAFYLCASSISRMDTQYFGPGTRLTVL.

About this clone: Compared with germline, one end of the junction differs, possibly owing to a read error. The rearrangement uses TRBV7-9 and TRBJ1-1; D gene ambiguous. The CDR3 covers 12 residues. CDR1 is SEHNR and CDR2 is FQNEAQ in the germline V gene (reference sequence). The CDR3 sequence: CASSVAATEAFF. The CDR3, as DNA: TGTGCCAGCAGCGTAGCGGCAACTGAAGCTTTCTTT.

The chain carries TRBV7-9 and TRBJ1-1; 9 nucleotides agree with TRBD1. The CDR3 is 16 residues long. Germline V gene lookup returns CDR1 SEHNR and CDR2 FQNEAQ (reference sequence). With V trimmed by 5 bases and J by 5 bases, 12 bases remained unmatched. The CDR3 DNA reads as TGTGCCAGCAGCGCCAATTGGAGGGACAGGGAGACTGAAGCTTTCTTT. Amino acids: CASSANWRDRETEAFF.

The V and J genes are TRBV6-6 and TRBJ2-3; possibly TRBD1 for D (6 bases). In germline, CDR1 is MNHNY, CDR2 SVGAGI (reference sequence). Between the trimmed V and J ends, which lost 2 bases and 3 bases, there was a span of 15 bases. The CDR3 consists of 16 residues. CDR3 in amino acids: CASSYMGHQVTDTQYF. For the CDR3, the DNA is TGTGCCAGCAGTTACATGGGACACCAAGTGACAGATACGCAGTATTTT.

Note on this clone: The sample carries other DNA sequences with the same CDR3. The DNA of the CDR3 is TGTGCCAGCAGTGACTCGGCGGACACCGGGGAGCTGTTTTTT. It yields the protein CASSDSADTGELFF. This sequence joins TRBV6-4 and TRBJ2-2; D gene uncertain. Germline lookup yields CDR1 MRHNA and CDR2 SNTAGT. The CDR3 contains 14 residues. The V gene lost 0 bases and the J gene lost 3 bases, with 5 bases spanning the gap.

This clone has only a few counts. The chain employs TRBV5-1 and TRBJ2-3, with TRBD2 matching 9 bases. The CDR3 extends over 16 amino acids. Germline-derived CDR1 and CDR2 are SGHRS and YFSETQ. V gave up 0 bases and J gave up 6 bases; unmatched junction bases: 8. CDR3 region: CASSLVGRGGADTQYF. The CDR3 region has the DNA TGCGCCAGCAGCTTGGTGGGGCGCGGGGGGGCGGATACGCAGTATTTT.

CDR3 nucleotide sequence: TGTGCCAGCAGCGTAGGTCAGGGTAGTGGTTACGAGCAGTACTTC. Amino acid sequence: CASSVGQGSGYEQYF. This rearrangement joins TRBV9 to TRBJ2-7; a possible D gene is TRBD1 (5 bases). V gave up 0 bases and J gave up 4 bases, with 14 bases separating them. CDR1 SGDLS and CDR2 YYNGEE come from the germline V gene. This CDR3 has 15 amino acids.